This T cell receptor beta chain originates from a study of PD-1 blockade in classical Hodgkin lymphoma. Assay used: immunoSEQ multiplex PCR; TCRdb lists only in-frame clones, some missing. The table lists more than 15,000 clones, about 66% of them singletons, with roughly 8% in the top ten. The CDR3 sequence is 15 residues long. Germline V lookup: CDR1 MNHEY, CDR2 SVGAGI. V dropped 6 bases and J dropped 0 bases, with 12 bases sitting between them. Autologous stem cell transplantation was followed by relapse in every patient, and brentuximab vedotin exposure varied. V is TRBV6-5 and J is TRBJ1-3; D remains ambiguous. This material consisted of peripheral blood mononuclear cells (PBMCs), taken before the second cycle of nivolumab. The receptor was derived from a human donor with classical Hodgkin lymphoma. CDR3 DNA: TGTGCCAGCAGATACCTCGATCTCTCTGGAAACACCATATATTTT. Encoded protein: CASRYLDLSGNTIYF.